One sample yielded the 16 T cell receptor beta chains listed below, sequenced in a study of T cell repertoires in cytomegalovirus infection. TCRdb ran MiXCR on the reads and lists one entry per CDR3 protein. Counted here are 150,000 to 200,000 distinct CDR3 sequences, over 15% occurring once; the ten biggest clones make up about 19%. The sequenced sample was CD8+ T cells from PBMCs. These receptors originate from a human donor in good health (CMV status not recorded). Some clones in this sample may be carry-over from other donors' samples.

There are a few counts of this clonotype. The rearrangement links TRBV27 to TRBJ2-3; 14 bases map to TRBD2. Germline CDR1 MNHEY, CDR2 SMNVEV (reference sequence). This CDR3 has 18 residues. Trimming at V came to 0 bases and at J to 6 bases, leaving 8 bases not matched to a gene. The CDR3, as DNA: TGTGCCAGCAGTTTATCGGTAGGACTAGCGGGAGGAGCGGATACGCAGTATTTT. Its translation: CASSLSVGLAGGADTQYF.

This clonotype was counted only a few times. The J gene is TRBJ1-2, the V gene TRBV5-5; tentatively, D is TRBD1 (6 bases). Germline V CDR1 and CDR2: SGHKS, YYEKEE (reference sequence). Trimming cost V 0 bases and J 4 bases, with 13 bases left between them. This CDR3 comprises 15 residues. CDR3 in amino acids: CASSLESTGSYGYTF. The CDR3, as DNA: TGTGCCAGCAGCTTGGAATCGACAGGCAGCTATGGCTACACCTTC.

This clonotype has ten or more counts. The V gene is TRBV6-2 or TRBV6-3, the J gene TRBJ2-5; 11 bases match TRBD2. The V gene end was trimmed by 6 bases and the J gene end by 4 bases; junction bases not matched to a gene: 10. There are 16 residues in the CDR3. Germline V gene data show CDR1 as MNHEY and CDR2 as SVGEGT. CDR3 sequence (DNA): TGTGCCAGCAGCCCCGTTAGCGGGGGGGCCCGAGAGACCCAGTACTTC. Translation: CASSPVSGGARETQYF.

The sample holds a few counts of this clonotype. The J gene is TRBJ1-5, the V gene TRBV28; D gene unclear. Trimming stripped 11 bases from V and 4 bases from J, with 12 bases between. The CDR3 contains 12 residues. Germline CDR1 MDHEN, CDR2 SYDVKM. The CDR3 coding sequence is TGTGCCGGCGGCGAGGTGAATCAGCCCCAGCATTTT. This codes for CAGGEVNQPQHF.

This clonotype showed up just a few times. J is TRBJ2-1 and V is TRBV7-6; D uncertain. The V end was cut by 5 bases, the J end by 0 bases, with 17 bases between. This CDR3 has 17 residues. The germline V gene has CDR1 SGHVS and CDR2 FNYEAQ. This CDR3 is CASSPRGRQSSYNEQFF. The CDR3 DNA reads TGTGCCAGCAGCCCACGCGGACGGCAGAGCTCCTACAATGAGCAGTTCTTC.

This clonotype was seen at least ten times. V usage is TRBV20-1 and J usage is TRBJ2-3, with 10 bases aligning to TRBD2. The CDR3 has 17 residues. The V gene's germline CDR1 is DFQATT and CDR2 SNEGSKA (reference sequence). The J segment lost 7 bases and the V segment lost 2 bases, leaving 15 bases of the junction unmatched. This chain's CDR3 is CSARFMLASGSGYTQYF. The CDR3 DNA reads as TGCAGTGCTAGATTCATGCTAGCTAGCGGGAGTGGTTATACGCAGTATTTT.

This clonotype turned up a few times. The chain is built from TRBV7-2 and TRBJ1-1; D gene ambiguous. Deletions cut 5 bases from V and 5 bases from J, with 6 bases between. The CDR3 extends over 11 amino acids. Germline CDR1 SGHTA, CDR2 FQGNSA. CDR3: CASSTLTEAFF. DNA of the CDR3: TGTGCCAGCAGCACGTTGACTGAAGCTTTCTTT.

The chain carries TRBV11-1 and TRBJ1-6; possibly TRBD1 for D (6 bases). The CDR3 spans 13 residues. Trimming left V 5 bases short and J 10 bases short, with 12 bases between. The germline V gene has CDR1 SGHAT and CDR2 FQDESV (reference sequence). The chain's CDR3 is CASSLETGSPLHF. The DNA of the CDR3 is TGTGCCAGCAGCCTCGAAACAGGGTCACCCCTCCACTTT. Complete variable domain (other parts from reference TRBV11-1 and TRBJ1-6): EAEVAQSPRYKITEKSQAVAFWCDPISGHATLYWYRQILGQGPELLVQFQDESVVDDSQLPKDRFSAERLKGVDSTLKIQPAELGDSAMYLCASSLETGSPLHFGNGTRLTVT.

The gene calls are TRBV28 and TRBJ1-1; no reliable D call. V shed 7 bases and J shed 2 bases, with 11 bases lying between them. Germline assignment: CDR1 MDHEN and CDR2 SYDVKM. This CDR3 is built from 13 residues. CDR3 sequence reads: CASTPGFNTEAFF. CDR3 DNA sequence: TGTGCCAGCACTCCCGGGTTCAACACTGAAGCTTTCTTT.

The chain combines TRBV29-1 with TRBJ2-2; 9 bases align to TRBD2. Trimming at V came to 6 bases and at J to 7 bases, leaving 12 bases not matched to a gene. In germline, CDR1 is SQVTM, CDR2 ANQGSEA. The CDR3 sequence is 15 residues long. In DNA, the CDR3 is TGCAGCGTAATTTATAGCGGGAGAAAGGGCGGGGAGCTGTTTTTT. Protein sequence: CSVIYSGRKGGELFF.

The rearrangement links TRBV28 to TRBJ2-1; 8 nucleotides line up with TRBD1. Looked up from germline, CDR1 is MDHEN and CDR2 is SYDVKM. The trim removed 5 bases at V and 4 bases at J, leaving 7 bases unmatched. The CDR3 has 15 amino acids. The CDR3 DNA is TGTGCCAGCAGTAGCGCGGACAGGGCGTACAATGAGCAGTTCTTC. It specifies CASSSADRAYNEQFF.

The J gene is TRBJ2-7, the V gene TRBV6-5; TRBD1 matches at 8 bases. V dropped 6 bases and J dropped 5; count of bases not matched to a gene: 12. The germline gives CDR1 MNHEY, CDR2 SVGAGI. The length of the CDR3 is 15 residues. The CDR3 DNA reads TGTGCCAGCAGGGTTCGACAGGGGAGTCCCCACGAGCAGTACTTC. Translating gives CASRVRQGSPHEQYF.

The V gene is TRBV7-8, the J gene TRBJ2-7, with unresolved D. The germline gives CDR1 SGHVS, CDR2 FQNEAQ. The CDR3 spans 13 residues. Trimming removed 1 base from V and 2 bases from J, with 6 bases in between. The CDR3 here is CASSLGVAYEQYF. In nucleotides, the CDR3 is TGTGCCAGCAGCTTAGGCGTTGCCTACGAGCAGTACTTC.

This clonotype has only a few counts. This sequence joins TRBV24-1 and TRBJ2-1, with D tentatively TRBD2 (7 bases). Germline V gives CDR1 KGHDR, CDR2 SFDVKD. V dropped 1 base and J dropped 8 bases, with 11 bases sitting between them. CDR3 length: 14 amino acids. CDR3 nucleotide sequence: TGTGCCACCAGTGATTTAGGGGGGGCGGATGAGCAGTTCTTC. This codes for CATSDLGGADEQFF.

The rearrangement joins TRBV28 to TRBJ2-3, with 7 bases identical to TRBD1. This CDR3 comprises 14 residues. Germline values: CDR1 MDHEN, CDR2 SYDVKM. Unmatched junction bases numbered 5, after V lost 3 bases and J lost 5 bases. The CDR3 here is CASSFDRVGDTQYF. In nucleotides, the CDR3 is TGTGCCAGCAGTTTCGACAGGGTGGGAGATACGCAGTATTTT.

V usage is TRBV29-1 and J usage is TRBJ2-3; 8 bases agree with TRBD1. The CDR3 totals 16 residues. The germline V gene has CDR1 SQVTM and CDR2 ANQGSEA. J lost 4 bases, V lost 0 bases, and 9 bases had no gene match. The CDR3 DNA is TGCAGCGTTGAAGATCTTACAACAGGGGGTTCAGATACGCAGTATTTT. This sequence encodes CSVEDLTTGGSDTQYF.